These 26 T cell receptor beta chains were all obtained from the same sample, sequenced in a study of blood T cell repertoires in COVID-19. Only in-frame clones appear in the TCRdb table, and some are missing; sequencing was by immunoSEQ multiplex PCR. The table lists approximately 98,000 clones, roughly 80% of them singletons, with under 20% in the top ten. Input material: peripheral blood. These receptor sequences come from an older man with acute or convalescent COVID-19.

The chain combines TRBV4-3 with TRBJ2-7, with 8 bases matching TRBD1. The CDR3 has 16 residues. Germline CDR1 reads LGHNA; CDR2 reads YSLEER. J gave up 0 bases and V 5 bases, and 9 bases lay outside the gene matches. In nucleotides, the CDR3 is TGCGCCAGCAGCAAAGGACAGGGTTCCCCCTCCTACGAGCAGTACTTC. This gives the protein CASSKGQGSPSYEQYF.

This clone was seen more than once but under ten times. This sequence joins TRBV18 and TRBJ1-2, with TRBD1 as a possible D gene (6 bases). The CDR3 spans 15 residues. Looked up from germline, CDR1 is KGHSH and CDR2 is LQKENI. V lost 3 bases to trimming and J lost 0 bases, with 11 bases between them. The CDR3 sequence: CASSPGQNSNYGYTF. The CDR3 DNA follows: TGTGCCAGCTCACCTGGACAGAACTCTAACTATGGCTACACCTTC.

This clone was detected only a few times. J is TRBJ2-7 and V is TRBV2, with TRBD1 matching 11 bases. The germline V gene encodes CDR1 SNHLY and CDR2 FYNNEI. Trimming at V came to 2 bases and at J to 1 base, leaving 7 bases not matched to a gene. The CDR3 has 17 amino acids. The CDR3 is CASSEPRTGGTSYEQYF. The CDR3 DNA is TGTGCCAGCAGTGAACCGCGGACAGGGGGCACTTCCTACGAGCAGTACTTC.

The rearrangement joins TRBV7-8 to TRBJ2-2; 9 nucleotides align to TRBD1. Germline values: CDR1 SGHVS, CDR2 FQNEAQ. V gave up 2 bases and J gave up 8 bases; unmatched junction bases: 9. The CDR3 runs to 16 residues. The CDR3 protein is CASSLSLTQGAGELFF. Written as DNA, the CDR3 is TGTGCCAGCAGCTTAAGCCTAACACAGGGGGCTGGGGAGCTGTTTTTT.

About this clone: The conserved phenylalanine or tryptophan normally closing the CDR3 is absent here, so this likely arose from a read error. Because the CDR3's place on the DNA is in doubt, the DNA is left out and the CDR3 is given as listed by TCRdb. V usage is TRBV7-9 and J usage is TRBJ1-1. Germline assignment: CDR1 SEHNR and CDR2 FQNEAQ (reference sequence). Both ends counted, the CDR3 spans 11 residues. CDR3 region: CASSHSGQLGG.

The chain joins TRBV7-2 to TRBJ2-4; the D is unclear. V lost 1 base and J 7 bases, leaving 11 bases between the germline ends. Looked up from germline, CDR1 is SGHTA and CDR2 is FQGNSA. CDR3 size: 14 residues. The CDR3 nucleotides read TGTGCCAGCAGCTTAGAGCCCACCGCCAACATTCAGTACTTC. Residues: CASSLEPTANIQYF.

This clone was counted a single time. J is TRBJ1-6 and V is TRBV27, with D tentatively TRBD1 (5 bases). Per the germline V gene, CDR1 is MNHEY and CDR2 is SMNVEV (reference sequence). CDR3 size: 15 residues. V lost 2 bases and J 7 bases, leaving 12 bases between the germline ends. The CDR3 spells CASSLVVTANSPLHF. In nucleotides, the CDR3 is TGTGCCAGCAGTTTAGTCGTGACAGCGAATTCACCCCTCCACTTT.

The genes are TRBV9 and TRBJ2-2; the D is unclear. V lost 0 bases to trimming and J lost 6 bases, with 6 bases between them. The CDR3 extends over 13 amino acids. Germline loops: CDR1 SGDLS, CDR2 YYNGEE. The CDR3 loop is CASSVDLPGELFF. In DNA form, the CDR3 reads TGTGCCAGCAGCGTAGATCTCCCCGGGGAGCTGTTTTTT.

The rearrangement uses TRBV6-5 and TRBJ1-2; D perhaps matches TRBD1 (6 bases). CDR1 is MNHEY, CDR2 SVGAGI, per germline. Trimming cost V 7 bases and J 7 bases, with 16 bases left between them. The CDR3 spans 13 residues. The CDR3 DNA follows: TGTGCCAGCACCGACGGGGGGGGCCGTGGCTACACCTTC. This codes for CASTDGGGRGYTF.

The chain is built from TRBV18 and TRBJ2-5, with 10 bases lining up with TRBD1. With V trimmed by 2 bases and J by 5 bases, 5 bases remained unmatched. Germline CDR1 reads KGHSH; CDR2 reads LQKENI. The CDR3 length is 15 residues. The CDR3 coding sequence is TGTGCCAGCTCACCAAGCCAGGGACAGGGGGAGACCCAGTACTTC. It codes for CASSPSQGQGETQYF.

This chain links TRBV27 with TRBJ1-5; D possibly corresponds to TRBD1 (6 bases). CDR3 length: 14 residues. Germline V gives CDR1 MNHEY, CDR2 SMNVEV (reference sequence). The V gene lost 6 bases and the J gene lost 2 bases, with 11 bases spanning the gap. The CDR3 bases are TGTGCCAGCAGACAGACAGGCCGCAATCAGCCCCAGCATTTT. Its translation: CASRQTGRNQPQHF.

This clone was detected only once. The chain uses TRBV3-1 (or the pseudogene TRBV3-2) and TRBJ1-5; D gene ambiguous. Germline V CDR1 and CDR2: LGHDT, YNNKEL (reference sequence). V was clipped by 4 bases and J by 6 bases, with 13 bases between them. This CDR3 has 14 amino acids. As DNA, the CDR3 is TGTGCCAGCAGCCTCGAGGGAGGTGGTCAGCCCCAGCATTTT. Translation: CASSLEGGGQPQHF.

V usage is TRBV19 and J usage is TRBJ1-6; D unclear. With 5 bases removed from V and 10 bases from J, the gap between germline ends came to 9 bases. The CDR3 has 12 residues. Per germline, CDR1 LNHDA and CDR2 SQIVND (reference sequence). The CDR3 sequence: CASSPRFSPLHF. In DNA form, the CDR3 reads TGTGCCAGTAGTCCGCGTTTCTCACCCCTCCACTTT.

The chain links TRBV7-2 to TRBJ1-1, with D unresolved. The ends were cut back, 1 base at V and 5 bases at J, with 11 bases in the middle. In germline, CDR1 is SGHTA, CDR2 FQGNSA. This CDR3 is built from 14 residues. CDR3 sequence: CASSLEESRTEAFF. CDR3 DNA: TGTGCCAGCAGCTTAGAAGAGTCGAGAACTGAAGCTTTCTTT.

J is TRBJ1-4 and V is TRBV6-1; D remains unclear. The CDR3 has 16 amino acids. Germline V gene lookup returns CDR1 MNHNS and CDR2 SASEGT. V was trimmed by 0 bases and J by 8 bases, leaving 16 bases between them. This CDR3 is CASSEAGAGRREKLFF. DNA of the CDR3: TGTGCCAGCAGTGAAGCGGGAGCAGGTCGTCGGGAAAAACTGTTTTTT.

The genes are TRBV11-2 and TRBJ2-4, with a possible D match to TRBD2 (5 bases). Germline V gene lookup returns CDR1 SGHAT and CDR2 FQNNGV. This CDR3 region has 15 residues. Trimming left V 5 bases short and J 0 bases short, with 11 bases between. The CDR3 DNA is TGTGCCAGCAGCCCCCTGACTATAGCCAAAAACATTCAGTACTTC. Its protein product is CASSPLTIAKNIQYF.

The V gene is TRBV28, the J gene TRBJ2-5; tentative D call: TRBD2 (6 bases). CDR1 and CDR2 (germline): MDHEN, SYDVKM. The germline V and J ends were trimmed by 3 bases and 2 bases, with 13 bases remaining between them. The CDR3 totals 15 residues. DNA of the CDR3: TGTGCCAGCAGTTTCTCCTCTAGCGAGCAAGAGACCCAGTACTTC. Its translation is CASSFSSSEQETQYF.

This chain connects TRBV7-8 to TRBJ2-7, with TRBD2 identical over 7 bases. The CDR3 is made up of 13 amino acids. Germline CDR1 reads SGHVS; CDR2 reads FQNEAQ. J gave up 7 bases and V 0 bases, and 3 bases lay outside the gene matches. CDR3 amino acids: CASSLAEGGEQYF. CDR3 bases: TGTGCCAGCAGCTTAGCCGAGGGAGGGGAGCAGTACTTC.

The genes are TRBV7-2 and TRBJ2-7, with D possibly being TRBD2 (6 bases). V was trimmed by 1 base and J by 6 bases, leaving 7 bases between them. The V gene's germline CDR1 is SGHTA and CDR2 FQGNSA. The CDR3 spans 12 residues. CDR3 nucleotides: TGTGCCAGCAGCTTAGACGGGGGCGAGCAGTACTTC. It is translated as CASSLDGGEQYF.

The rearrangement uses TRBV7-2 and TRBJ1-3; no reliable D call. This CDR3 spans 13 amino acids. Per the germline V gene, CDR1 is SGHTA and CDR2 is FQGNSA. V lost 6 bases, J lost 0 bases, and 6 bases lay in between. This chain's CDR3 is CASSHSSGNTIYF. DNA of the CDR3: TGTGCCAGCAGTCACAGCTCTGGAAACACCATATATTTT.

V gene TRBV6-6 combines with J gene TRBJ1-6, with D possibly being TRBD1 (5 bases). Germline CDR1 and CDR2: MNHNY and SVGAGI (reference sequence). V was trimmed by 3 bases and J by 7 bases, leaving 13 bases between them. This CDR3 region has 15 residues. The CDR3 sequence: CASSYIGVENSPLHF. The CDR3 DNA follows: TGTGCCAGCAGTTATATAGGGGTGGAGAATTCACCCCTCCACTTT.

The chain links TRBV7-2 to TRBJ1-5; unclear D gene. The germline gives CDR1 SGHTA, CDR2 FQGNSA. This CDR3 is built from 15 residues. Between the trimmed V and J ends, which lost 2 bases and 11 bases, there was a span of 19 bases. The CDR3 DNA is TGTGCCAGCAGCTTAAGCTCCGGCGCTGGGCAAGCCCAGCATTTT. Translated: CASSLSSGAGQAQHF.

CDR3 loop: CASSQRRLDGNIQYF. DNA for the CDR3: TGTGCCAGCAGCCAAAGGCGACTAGACGGAAACATTCAGTACTTC. V is TRBV3-1 (or the pseudogene TRBV3-2) and J is TRBJ2-4; D may be TRBD2 (6 bases). Looked up from germline, CDR1 is LGHDT and CDR2 is YNNKEL (reference sequence). This CDR3 has 15 amino acids. Trimming removed 2 bases at V and 6 bases at J, with 14 bases between.

V gene TRBV6-2 or TRBV6-3 combines with J gene TRBJ1-1; no clear D. V lost 0 bases, J lost 5 bases, and 16 bases lay in between. This CDR3 contains 16 residues. Germline V CDR1 and CDR2: MNHEY, SVGEGT. In DNA, the CDR3 is TGTGCCAGCAGTTACTCGATGGGCAGCCAGGAAACTGAAGCTTTCTTT. This sequence encodes CASSYSMGSQETEAFF.

This clone was detected ten times or more. This chain connects TRBV5-1 to TRBJ2-7; 12 bases align to TRBD1. Trimming removed 4 bases from V and 5 bases from J; junction bases left unmatched: 7. The CDR3 spans 15 residues. Germline lookup yields CDR1 SGHRS and CDR2 YFSETQ. CDR3 protein: CASSPTGQGAHEQYF. The DNA of the CDR3 is TGCGCCAGCAGCCCGACGGGACAGGGGGCACACGAGCAGTACTTC.

This clone came up a few times. The chain employs TRBV7-8 and TRBJ1-5; D perhaps matches TRBD1 (6 bases). V was shortened by 5 bases and J by 5 bases, with 16 bases between the two germline ends. Germline V lookup: CDR1 SGHVS, CDR2 FQNEAQ. The CDR3 extends over 15 amino acids. CDR3 in DNA: TGTGCCAGCAGCCACCGACAGGAGTACGATCAGCCCCAGCATTTT. Amino acids: CASSHRQEYDQPQHF.